This TCR beta chain stems from a study of CD8 T cells in Susac syndrome. Overall study: Within the group of sequenced Susac syndrome patients, about 6 had active disease and roughly eight were in remission. Patients with Susac syndrome were therapy-naive, treated with corticosteroids, or treated with intravenous immunoglobulin alone when blood was collected.

Findings and caveats of the study: In total CD8+ repertoires, over 15 Susac-specific public clones were detected, and CD8+ TEMRA repertoires contained four to six.

There are 15 residues in the CDR3. V was trimmed by 1 base and J by 0 bases, leaving 10 bases between them. From germline, CDR1 is SGHRS and CDR2 YFSETQ. A note on this clonotype: As yet, its antigen is unknown.

After extraction with the RNeasy kit, about 0.45 to 1 ug of the RNA was reverse transcribed using random hexamers. Multiplex PCR with immunoSEQ amplified the TCR beta CDR3 across 54 Vbeta and 13 Jbeta. TCRdb passed the immunoSEQ multiplex PCR reads through MiXCR, listing each CDR3 protein once. The sample has some 200,000 distinct CDR3 sequences, 95% seen once. This clonotype originated in a human donor with Susac syndrome. This chain links TRBV5-1 with TRBJ1-1, with a tentative D call TRBD1 (6 bases). The sample taken for sequencing was CD8+ T cells from PBMCs. CDR3 nucleotides: TGCGCCAGCAGCTTGTCACAGGGCCTGAACACTGAAGCTTTCTTT. Translating gives CASSLSQGLNTEAFF.